This TCR beta chain came from a study of cytomegalovirus exposure and HLA in healthy donors. Of note for this clone: What it recognizes is unknown.

Study-level findings and limits: Judged likely to be a sequencing artifact was a cluster of highly shared sequence variants. The availability of immune exposure information extended only to CMV serostatus. A reported reduction in N-insertions relative to the roughly 700-donor mean was seen in an Asian-associated ancestry cluster in a later analysis.

CDR1 MGHRA and CDR2 YSYEKL come from the germline V gene. There are 16 residues in the CDR3. V was cut by 2 bases and J by 2 bases, with 13 bases left in between. PCR primers comprised 60 Vbeta and 13 Jbeta primers. Repertoires were generated with immunoSEQ multiplex PCR, while TCRdb's copy carries only in-frame clones and drops some. This sample has over 150,000 clones, with around 70% found just once. The chain carries TRBV4-1 and TRBJ1-5; maybe TRBD1 (6 bases). The sequenced sample was PBMCs. The source is a man younger than 45 in good health and CMV-seronegative. The CDR3 is CASSQTGLVGNQPQHF. For the CDR3, the DNA is TGCGCCAGCAGCCAAACAGGGCTCGTGGGCAATCAGCCCCAGCATTTT.